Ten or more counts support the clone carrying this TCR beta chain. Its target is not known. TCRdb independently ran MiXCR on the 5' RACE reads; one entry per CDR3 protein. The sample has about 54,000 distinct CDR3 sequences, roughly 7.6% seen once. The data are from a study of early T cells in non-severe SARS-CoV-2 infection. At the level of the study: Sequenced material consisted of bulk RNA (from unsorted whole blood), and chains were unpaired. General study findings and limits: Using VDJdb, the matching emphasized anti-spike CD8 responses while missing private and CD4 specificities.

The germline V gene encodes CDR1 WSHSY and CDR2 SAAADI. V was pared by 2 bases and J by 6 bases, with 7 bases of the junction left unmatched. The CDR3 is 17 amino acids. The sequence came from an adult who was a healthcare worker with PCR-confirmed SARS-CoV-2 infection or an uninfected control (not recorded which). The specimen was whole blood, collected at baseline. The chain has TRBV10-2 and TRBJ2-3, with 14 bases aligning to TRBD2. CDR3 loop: CASSEPGLAGGIDTQYF. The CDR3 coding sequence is TGCGCCAGCAGTGAGCCAGGACTAGCGGGAGGTATTGATACGCAGTATTTT.